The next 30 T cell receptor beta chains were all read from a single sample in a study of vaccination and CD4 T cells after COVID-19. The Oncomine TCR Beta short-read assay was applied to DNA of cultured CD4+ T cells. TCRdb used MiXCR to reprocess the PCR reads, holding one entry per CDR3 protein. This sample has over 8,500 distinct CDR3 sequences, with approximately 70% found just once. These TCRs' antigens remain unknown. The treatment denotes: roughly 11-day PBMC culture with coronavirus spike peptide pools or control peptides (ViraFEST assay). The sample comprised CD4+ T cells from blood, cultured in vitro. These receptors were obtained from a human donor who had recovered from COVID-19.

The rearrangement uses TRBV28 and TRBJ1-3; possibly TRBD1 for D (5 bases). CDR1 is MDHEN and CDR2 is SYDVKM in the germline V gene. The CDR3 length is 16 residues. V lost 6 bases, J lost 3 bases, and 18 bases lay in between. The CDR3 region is CASSSLRQGGGNTIYF. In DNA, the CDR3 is TGTGCCAGCAGCTCCCTACGGCAGGGTGGTGGAAACACCATATATTTT.

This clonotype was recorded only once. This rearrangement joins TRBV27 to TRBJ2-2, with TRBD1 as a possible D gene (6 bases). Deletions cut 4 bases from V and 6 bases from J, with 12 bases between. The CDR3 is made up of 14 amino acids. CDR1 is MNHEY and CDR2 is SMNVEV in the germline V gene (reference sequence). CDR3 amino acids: CASSYRAISGELFF. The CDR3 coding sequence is TGTGCCAGCAGTTACAGGGCCATATCCGGGGAGCTGTTTTTT.

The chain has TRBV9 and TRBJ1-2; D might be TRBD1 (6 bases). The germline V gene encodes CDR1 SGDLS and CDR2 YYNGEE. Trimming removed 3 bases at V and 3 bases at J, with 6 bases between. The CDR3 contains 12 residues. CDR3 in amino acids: CASSEGDYGYTF. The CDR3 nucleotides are TGTGCCAGCAGCGAGGGGGACTATGGCTACACCTTC.

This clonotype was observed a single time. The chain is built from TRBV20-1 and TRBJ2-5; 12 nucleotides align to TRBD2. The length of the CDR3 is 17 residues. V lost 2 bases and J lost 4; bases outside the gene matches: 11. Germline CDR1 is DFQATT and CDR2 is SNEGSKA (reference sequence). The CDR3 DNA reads TGCAGTGCTAGACCCCGACTAGCGGGAGTAGTAGGAGAGACCCAGTACTTC. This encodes CSARPRLAGVVGETQYF.

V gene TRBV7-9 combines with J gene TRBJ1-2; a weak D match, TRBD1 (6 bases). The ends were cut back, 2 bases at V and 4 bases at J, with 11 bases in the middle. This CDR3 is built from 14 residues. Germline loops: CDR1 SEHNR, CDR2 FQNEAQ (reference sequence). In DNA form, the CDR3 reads TGTGCCAGCAGCTTACGTGGGACACCCTATGGCTACACCTTC. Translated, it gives CASSLRGTPYGYTF.

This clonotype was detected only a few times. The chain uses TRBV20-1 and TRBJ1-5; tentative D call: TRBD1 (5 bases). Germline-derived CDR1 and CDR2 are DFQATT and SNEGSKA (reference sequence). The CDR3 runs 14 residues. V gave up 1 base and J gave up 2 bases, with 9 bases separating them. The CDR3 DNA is TGCAGTGCTAGAGGTGGGGGAGGCAATCAGCCCCAGCATTTT. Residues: CSARGGGGNQPQHF.

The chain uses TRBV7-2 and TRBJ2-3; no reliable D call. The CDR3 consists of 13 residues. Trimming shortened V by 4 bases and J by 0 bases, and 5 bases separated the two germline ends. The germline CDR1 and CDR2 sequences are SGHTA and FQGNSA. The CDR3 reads CASSYTSTDTQYF. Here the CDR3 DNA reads TGTGCCAGCAGCTATACTAGCACAGATACGCAGTATTTT.

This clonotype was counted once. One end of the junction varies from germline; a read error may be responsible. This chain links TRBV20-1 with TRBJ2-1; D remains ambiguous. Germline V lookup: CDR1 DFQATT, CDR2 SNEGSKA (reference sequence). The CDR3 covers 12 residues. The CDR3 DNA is TGCAGTGCTAGACCTATTCCCAGTGAGCAGATCTTC. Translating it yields CSARPIPSEQIF.

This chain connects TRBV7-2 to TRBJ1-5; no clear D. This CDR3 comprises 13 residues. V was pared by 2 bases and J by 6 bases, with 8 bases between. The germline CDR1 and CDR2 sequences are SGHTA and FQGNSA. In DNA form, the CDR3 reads TGTGCCAGCAGCTTAAACCGAATTCAGCCCCAGCATTTT. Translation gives CASSLNRIQPQHF.

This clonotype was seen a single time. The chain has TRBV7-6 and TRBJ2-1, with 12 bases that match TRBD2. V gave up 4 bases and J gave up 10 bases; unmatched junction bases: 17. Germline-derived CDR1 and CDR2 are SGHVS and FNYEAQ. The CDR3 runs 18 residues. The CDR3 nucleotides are TGTGCCAGCAGCTCCCCGTCCTCACTAGCGGGGGGCTTCGTGGAGCAGTTCTTC. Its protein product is CASSSPSSLAGGFVEQFF. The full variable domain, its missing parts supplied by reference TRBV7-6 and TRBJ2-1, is GAGVSQSPRYKVTKRGQDVALRCDPISGHVSLYWYRQALGQGPEFLTYFNYEAQQDKSGLPNDRFSAERPEGSISTLTIQRTEQRDSAMYRCASSSPSSLAGGFVEQFFGPGTRLTVL.

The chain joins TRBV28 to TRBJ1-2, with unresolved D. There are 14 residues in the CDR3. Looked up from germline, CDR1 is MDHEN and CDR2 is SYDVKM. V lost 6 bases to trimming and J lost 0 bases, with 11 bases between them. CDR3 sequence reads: CASSPRLPNYGYTF. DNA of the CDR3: TGTGCCAGCAGCCCCAGACTCCCTAACTATGGCTACACCTTC.

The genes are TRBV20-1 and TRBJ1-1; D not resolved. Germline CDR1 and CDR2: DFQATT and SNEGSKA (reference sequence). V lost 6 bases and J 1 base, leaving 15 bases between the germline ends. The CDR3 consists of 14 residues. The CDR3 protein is CSAHRAHRNTEAFF. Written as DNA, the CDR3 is TGCAGTGCCCACCGGGCCCATCGGAACACTGAAGCTTTCTTT.

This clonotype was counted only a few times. The CDR3 sequence: CASSPARGTRGYEQYF. The CDR3, as DNA: TGTGCCAGCAGCCCCGCACGGGGAACCAGAGGCTACGAGCAGTACTTC. This sequence joins TRBV7-8 and TRBJ2-7; maybe TRBD2 (5 bases). V was cut by 5 bases and J by 3 bases, with 20 bases left in between. This CDR3 is built from 16 residues. Germline-derived CDR1 and CDR2 are SGHVS and FQNEAQ.

The CDR3 DNA reads as TGTGCCAGCAAACCTGGGGGGCCAGATCAAGAGACCCAGTACTTC. As protein: CASKPGGPDQETQYF. The chain recombines TRBV6-1 with TRBJ2-5; D could derive from TRBD1 or TRBD2 (6 bases each). The germline V gene has CDR1 MNHNS and CDR2 SASEGT. CDR3 length: 15 amino acids. V lost 7 bases and J lost 2, with 17 bases in between.

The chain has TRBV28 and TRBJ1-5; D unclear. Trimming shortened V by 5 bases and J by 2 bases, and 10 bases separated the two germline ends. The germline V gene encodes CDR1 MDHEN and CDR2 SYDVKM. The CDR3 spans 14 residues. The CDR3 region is CASSGITGNQPQHF. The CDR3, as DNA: TGTGCCAGCAGTGGGATCACGGGCAATCAGCCCCAGCATTTT.

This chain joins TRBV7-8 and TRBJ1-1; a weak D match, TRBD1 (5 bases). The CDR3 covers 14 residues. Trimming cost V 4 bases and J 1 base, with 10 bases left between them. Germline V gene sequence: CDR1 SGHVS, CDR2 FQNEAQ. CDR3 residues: CASSSRASNTEAFF. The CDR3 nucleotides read TGTGCCAGCAGCTCCAGGGCGTCGAACACTGAAGCTTTCTTT.

CDR3 DNA sequence: TGTGCCAGCAGTCCGGTAGGGCAGGGACTCTTCTATGGCTACACCTTC. Translation: CASSPVGQGLFYGYTF. This chain connects TRBV28 to TRBJ1-2, with D tentatively TRBD1 (5 bases). The V end was cut by 5 bases, the J end by 4 bases, with 20 bases between. This CDR3 comprises 16 residues. Per germline, CDR1 MDHEN and CDR2 SYDVKM.

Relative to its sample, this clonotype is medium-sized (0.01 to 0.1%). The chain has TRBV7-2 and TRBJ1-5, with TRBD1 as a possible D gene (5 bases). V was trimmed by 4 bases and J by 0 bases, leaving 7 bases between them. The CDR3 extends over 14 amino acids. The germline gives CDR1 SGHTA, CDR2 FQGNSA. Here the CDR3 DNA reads TGTGCCAGCAGCTCCCAGGGTAGCAATCAGCCCCAGCATTTT. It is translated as CASSSQGSNQPQHF.

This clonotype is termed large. The CDR3 sequence: CATSDSRTTSYEQYF. The CDR3 nucleotides are TGTGCCACCAGTGACTCAAGGACTACCTCCTACGAGCAGTACTTC. The chain is built from TRBV24-1 and TRBJ2-7; D is perhaps TRBD2 (6 bases). V was trimmed by 4 bases and J by 0 bases, leaving 12 bases between them. The germline V gene encodes CDR1 KGHDR and CDR2 SFDVKD. This CDR3 has 15 residues.

As DNA, the CDR3 is TGCAGTGCTAGTCCCAACACAGGGGATGATCAGCCCCAGCATTTT. Protein product: CSASPNTGDDQPQHF. The chain is built from TRBV20-1 and TRBJ1-5, with TRBD1 matching 7 bases. Trimming took 3 bases from V and 5 from J; bases not matched to a gene: 10. CDR1 and CDR2 from the germline V gene are DFQATT and SNEGSKA (reference sequence). CDR3 length equals 15 residues.

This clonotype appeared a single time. CDR3: CSAPEGLNTEAFF. The CDR3 coding sequence is TGCAGTGCTCCAGAGGGGCTGAACACTGAAGCTTTCTTT. This chain links TRBV20-1 with TRBJ1-1, with a possible D match to TRBD1 (5 bases). Trimming shortened V by 5 bases and J by 0 bases, and 10 bases separated the two germline ends. This CDR3 has 13 residues. The germline CDR1 and CDR2 sequences are DFQATT and SNEGSKA (reference sequence).

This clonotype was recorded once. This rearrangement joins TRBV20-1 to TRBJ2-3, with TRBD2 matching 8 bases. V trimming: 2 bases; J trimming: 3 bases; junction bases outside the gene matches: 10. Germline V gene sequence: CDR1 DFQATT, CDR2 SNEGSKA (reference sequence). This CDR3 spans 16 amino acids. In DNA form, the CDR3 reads TGCAGTGCTAGACCAACTAGCGGACCTAAGACAGATACGCAGTATTTT. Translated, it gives CSARPTSGPKTDTQYF.

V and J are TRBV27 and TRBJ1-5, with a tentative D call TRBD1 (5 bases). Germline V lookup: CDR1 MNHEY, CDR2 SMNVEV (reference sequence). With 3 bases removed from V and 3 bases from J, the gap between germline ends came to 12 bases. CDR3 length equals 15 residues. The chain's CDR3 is CASSFGGGFNQPQHF. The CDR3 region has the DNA TGTGCCAGCAGTTTCGGCGGGGGATTCAATCAGCCCCAGCATTTT.

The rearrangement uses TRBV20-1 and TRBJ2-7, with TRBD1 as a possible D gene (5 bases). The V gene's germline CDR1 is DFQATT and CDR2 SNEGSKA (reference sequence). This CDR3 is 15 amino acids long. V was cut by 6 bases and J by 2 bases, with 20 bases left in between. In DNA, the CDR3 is TGCAGTGCCCTCCCAGACAGCCCCGTGGCCTACGAGCAGTACTTC. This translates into CSALPDSPVAYEQYF.

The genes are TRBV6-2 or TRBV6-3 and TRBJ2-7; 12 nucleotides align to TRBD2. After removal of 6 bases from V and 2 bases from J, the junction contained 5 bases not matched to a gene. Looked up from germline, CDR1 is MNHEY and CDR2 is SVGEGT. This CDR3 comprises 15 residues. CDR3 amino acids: CASRQTSGRPYEQYF. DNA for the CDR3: TGTGCCAGCAGGCAGACTAGCGGGAGACCCTACGAGCAGTACTTC.

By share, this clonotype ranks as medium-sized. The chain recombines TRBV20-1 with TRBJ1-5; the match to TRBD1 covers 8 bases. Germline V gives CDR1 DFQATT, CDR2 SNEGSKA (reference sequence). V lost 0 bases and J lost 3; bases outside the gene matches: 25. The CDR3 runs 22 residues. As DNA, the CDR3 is TGCAGTGCTAGAGAACCGCCGGGACAGGTTAAGGATAGGCCGTTGTACAATCAGCCCCAGCATTTT. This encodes CSAREPPGQVKDRPLYNQPQHF.

Written as DNA, the CDR3 is TGTGCCAGCAGCGTACAGGCTAACTATGGCTACACCTTC. It yields the protein CASSVQANYGYTF. The chain joins TRBV7-2 to TRBJ1-2; weak D call: TRBD1 (5 bases). This CDR3 region has 13 residues. Germline V gene data show CDR1 as SGHTA and CDR2 as FQGNSA. The V end was cut by 5 bases, the J end by 0 bases, with 7 bases between. Full variable domain (outside the CDR3, taken from reference TRBV7-2 and TRBJ1-2): GAGVSQSPSNKVTEKGKDVELRCDPISGHTALYWYRQSLGQGLEFLIYFQGNSAPDKSGLPSDRFSAERTGGSVSTLTIQRTQQEDSAVYLCASSVQANYGYTFGSGTRLTVV.

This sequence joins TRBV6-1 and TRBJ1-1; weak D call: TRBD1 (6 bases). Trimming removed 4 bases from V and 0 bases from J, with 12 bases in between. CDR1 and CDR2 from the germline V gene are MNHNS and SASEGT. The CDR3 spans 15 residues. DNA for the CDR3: TGTGCCAGCAGTGGGGAACAGGGCATGAACACTGAAGCTTTCTTT. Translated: CASSGEQGMNTEAFF.

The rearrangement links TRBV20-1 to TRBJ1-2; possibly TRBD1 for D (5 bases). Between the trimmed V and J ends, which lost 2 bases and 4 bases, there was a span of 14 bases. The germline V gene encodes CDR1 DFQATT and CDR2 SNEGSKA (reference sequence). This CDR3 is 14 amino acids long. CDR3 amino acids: CSARPQGSLYGYTF. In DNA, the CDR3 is TGCAGTGCTAGACCTCAGGGAAGCCTCTATGGCTACACCTTC.

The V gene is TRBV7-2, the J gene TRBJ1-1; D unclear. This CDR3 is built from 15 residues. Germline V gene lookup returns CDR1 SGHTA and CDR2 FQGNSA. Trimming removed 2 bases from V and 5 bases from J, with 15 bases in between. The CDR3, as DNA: TGTGCCAGCAGCTTAATGAATAGGTTAACGACTGAAGCTTTCTTT. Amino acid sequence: CASSLMNRLTTEAFF.